These 2 T cell receptor beta chains share one sample of origin, sequenced in a study of shared T cell receptors in the human thymus. This table comes from immunoSEQ multiplex PCR, and its TCRdb copy is limited to in-frame clones, with some not included. Of hundreds of thousands of clones in the sample, more than 75% were seen once. These records were also assigned to another study, of human thymus T cells.

The source material was thymocytes. The receptors were sampled from a boy younger than two with a congenital heart defect.

V usage is TRBV11-2 and J usage is TRBJ2-3; the match to TRBD1 covers 12 bases. V was pared by 4 bases and J by 2 bases, with 4 bases of the junction left unmatched. CDR3 length equals 16 residues. CDR1 and CDR2 (germline): SGHAT, FQNNGV. The CDR3 sequence: CASSCPGQGATDTQYF. The CDR3 DNA follows: TGTGCCAGCAGCTGTCCGGGACAGGGGGCCACAGATACGCAGTATTTT.

This chain links TRBV6-6 with TRBJ2-7; the match to TRBD2 covers 8 bases. V gave up 6 bases and J gave up 5 bases; unmatched junction bases: 9. Germline V gives CDR1 MNHNY, CDR2 SVGAGI (reference sequence). CDR3 size: 14 residues. DNA for the CDR3: TGTGCCAGCAGACCACCGGGACTAGGGGACGAGCAGTACTTC. It is translated as CASRPPGLGDEQYF.